This T cell receptor beta chain was found in a study of OX40 agonist ivuxolimab in advanced cancers. About the study as a whole: Ivuxolimab, which targeted the costimulatory receptor OX40 (CD134), was an agonistic, fully human IgG2 monoclonal antibody. Intravenous ivuxolimab was administered to patients every 2 weeks at six dose levels: 0.01, 0.1, 0.3, 1.5, 3 and 10 mg/kg. Of the approximately 54 dose-escalation patients, hepatocellular carcinoma was present in 19, melanoma in around 15, renal cell carcinoma in 9 and head and neck cancer in 9. The dose-escalation cohort was about 87% male with a mean age of about 60 years, ranging from about 20 to 85. Prior anti-PD-1, anti-PD-L1 or anti-CTLA-4 therapy was permitted, and roughly two fifths of dose-escalation patients had received checkpoint inhibitors. Partial responses occurred in three dose-escalation patients, of whom one had hepatocellular carcinoma and two had cutaneous melanoma. The point of sequencing TCRbeta in the periphery was to test whether ivuxolimab changed TCR sequence diversity and drove clonal T-cell expansion. The monotherapy dose-escalation portion (N ≈ 52 patients) of the phase I ivuxolimab trial is reported in the paper. Results the study describes overall, beyond this receptor: Clonal expansion of both CD4+ and CD8+ blood T cells was observed from baseline to week 6 at doses 0.1 to 3.0 mg/kg. In the 0.1-3.0 mg/kg groups, partial responders were among the patients with the lowest normalized peripheral clonal expansion, particularly in CD8+ T cells. Low levels of normalized T-cell clonal expansion were also seen in some patients who did not respond. Which antigens the clonally expanded peripheral T cells were specific for was not determined. After ivuxolimab, more expanded clones were found on average in CD8+ T cells than in CD4+ T cells.

As to this clone: Its antigen is not yet known. Within one base of it there is no much larger clone, and no base qualities were kept.

The trial excluded patients who had a history of autoimmune disease or were on systemic immunosuppression. Peripheral blood for TCR sequencing was collected from all dose cohorts at baseline, on cycle 4 day 1, and on cycle 7 day 1. The samples were taken from a phase I, first-in-human, multicenter, open-label dose-escalation trial of ivuxolimab. Adults with locally advanced or metastatic head and neck squamous cell, hepatocellular, melanoma or renal cell carcinoma were enrolled in the trial. Before TCR sequencing, CD4+ and CD8+ T cells were separately sorted from peripheral blood. For sequencing of the TCRbeta CDR3 region, genomic DNA was extracted from the sorted cells. TCRbeta CDR3 regions were sequenced using the immunoSEQ Assay. TCRdb obtained this table from immuneACCESS and retained in-frame rearrangements with V and J assigned. These tables miss some clones; where compared with another copy, unresolved V genes account for less than half of the shortfall, and the remainder is unexplained. The sample table holds around 69,000 clones, of which more than 80% were seen once. The ten most abundant clones make up under 7.5% of the sample.

Source: CD4+ or CD8+ T cells sorted from blood, taken in a trial of the OX40 agonist ivuxolimab. This clonotype was sampled from an adult with an advanced solid tumor such as melanoma, head and neck, liver or kidney cancer.

The CDR3 region has the sequence CASRLGYEQYF. The nucleotide sequence reads TGTGCCAGTCGATTAGGCTACGAGCAGTACTTC. Recombination connected TRBV6-5 to TRBJ2-7, with no reliable assignment of the D segment. V is cut by 9 bases and J by 3 bases, and the space between the germline ends is 9 bases. The CDR3 holds 11 amino acids from the cysteine to the phenylalanine. Only the CDR3 DNA is retained, 33 bases long and in frame from the first base. CDR1 and CDR2 (MNHEY, SVGAGI) derive from the germline V gene.